This TCR beta chain appears in the sequencing data of a study of cytomegalovirus exposure and HLA in healthy donors. Primers for the PCR totalled 60 Vbeta and 13 Jbeta. In the original workflow: Tens of millions of unique TCR beta chains, about 10 million of them shared, were counted by a later analysis. Profiling relied on immunoSEQ multiplex PCR, and the TCRdb table lists in-frame clones only, not all of them. V and J calls and clone size are as listed in that table; D and trimming were resolved from the DNA. This sample carries about 130,000 clones, around three quarters of them seen once, and the ten largest clones take 9.5% to 15%. Germline-derived CDR1 and CDR2 are SGHAT and FQDESV (reference sequence). The CDR3 spans 14 residues. V shed 3 bases, J shed 5 bases, and the junction held 4 bases outside the gene matches.

V is TRBV11-1 and J is TRBJ2-1; 7 positions agree with TRBD2. Sequencing was carried out using PBMCs. This TCR was sampled from a woman aged 40 to 49 in good health and CMV-seropositive. CDR3 in DNA: TGTGCCAGCAGCTTCGGCGGGAGACACAATGAGCAGTTCTTC. As protein: CASSFGGRHNEQFF. Supplemented by reference TRBV11-1 and TRBJ2-1, the full variable domain reads EAEVAQSPRYKITEKSQAVAFWCDPISGHATLYWYRQILGQGPELLVQFQDESVVDDSQLPKDRFSAERLKGVDSTLKIQPAELGDSAMYLCASSFGGRHNEQFFGPGTRLTVL.